The following is a T cell receptor (beta chain) sequence with its context. Its antigen is not identified. Roughly 0.45 to 1 ug RNA was reverse transcribed with random hexamers. The CDR3 of TCR beta was amplified by immunoSEQ multiplex PCR across 54 Vbeta and 13 Jbeta. In TCRdb, the immunoSEQ multiplex PCR reads were re-called with MiXCR into one record per CDR3 protein. The sample has about 130,000 distinct CDR3 sequences, around 94% seen once. Deletions cut 4 bases from V and 2 bases from J, with 3 bases between. The CDR3 extends over 11 amino acids. The data were taken from a study of CD8 T cells in Susac syndrome. Study-wide points: It was acknowledged in the study that its TCR sequencing and HLA analysis involved a relatively small number of individuals.

The chain carries TRBV12-3 or TRBV12-4 and TRBJ2-7; D not resolved. Source material: CD4+ T cells from PBMCs. The clonotype comes from a human donor in good health. The CDR3 spells CASSSTYEQYF. The CDR3, as DNA: TGTGCCAGCAGTTCGACCTACGAGCAGTACTTC.